Included here is one TCR beta chain sequence, with context. Participants came from under 30 US areas, aged roughly 18 to 95 years. This table comes from immunoSEQ multiplex PCR, and its TCRdb copy is limited to in-frame clones, with some not included. The repertoire holds 290,000 or so clones, approximately 80% seen once, with 5% in the top ten. This sample stems from a study of blood T cell repertoires in COVID-19. The CDR3 has 13 residues. Trimming removed 5 bases at V and 7 bases at J, with 13 bases between. Sequencing input: PBMCs or T cells enriched from blood (not recorded which). This sequence originates from a man aged 35 to 55 who had been exposed to COVID-19. The chain recombines TRBV12-3 or TRBV12-4 with TRBJ2-3; D perhaps matches TRBD2 (5 bases). CDR3 DNA sequence: TGTGCCAGCAGTCCTCGGACTCCAAATACGCAGTATTTT. It specifies CASSPRTPNTQYF.